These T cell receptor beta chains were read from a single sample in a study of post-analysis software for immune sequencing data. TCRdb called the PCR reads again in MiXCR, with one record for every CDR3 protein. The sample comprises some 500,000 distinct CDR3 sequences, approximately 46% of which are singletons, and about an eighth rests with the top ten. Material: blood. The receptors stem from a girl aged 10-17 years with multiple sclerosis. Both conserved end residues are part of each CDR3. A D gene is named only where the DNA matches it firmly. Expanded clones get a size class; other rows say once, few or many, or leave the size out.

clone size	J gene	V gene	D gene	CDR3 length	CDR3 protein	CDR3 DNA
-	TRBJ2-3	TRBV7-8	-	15	CASSLRGARTDTQYF	TGTGCCAGCAGCTTAAGGGGTGCACGCACAGACACGCAGTATTTT
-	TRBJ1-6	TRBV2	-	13	CASSPTDNSPLHF	TGTGCCAGCAGCCCAACAGATAATTCACCCCTCCACTTT
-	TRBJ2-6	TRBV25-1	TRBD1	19	CASSESPGQGSSGANVLTF	TGTGCCAGCAGTGAATCGCCGGGACAGGGCTCATCTGGGGCCAACGTCCTGACTTTC
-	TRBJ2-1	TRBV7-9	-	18	CASMLIRGRENLYNEQFF	TGTGCCAGCATGCTAATAAGGGGCAGGGAAAACCTCTACAATGAGCAGTTCTTC
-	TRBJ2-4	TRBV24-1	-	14	CATSDKDSGDIQYF	TGTGCCACCAGTGATAAGGACAGCGGTGACATTCAGTACTTC
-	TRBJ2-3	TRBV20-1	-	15	CSASGYKGHTDTRYF	TGCAGTGCTAGCGGGTATAAGGGCCACACGGATACGCGGTATTTT
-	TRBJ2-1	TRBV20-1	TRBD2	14	CSATLAGAGNEQFF	TGCAGTGCCACCCTAGCGGGAGCTGGGAATGAGCAGTTCTTC
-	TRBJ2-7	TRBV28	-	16	CASSSIDIRGYNEQYF	TGTGCCAGCAGTTCTATTGACATCAGGGGCTACAATGAGCAGTACTTC
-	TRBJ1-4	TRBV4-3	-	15	CASSPRGRVGEKLFF	TGCGCCAGCAGCCCCCGGGGGAGGGTTGGTGAAAAACTGTTTTTT
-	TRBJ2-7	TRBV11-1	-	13	CASSPTGEWEQYF	TGTGCCAGCAGCCCCACCGGCGAATGGGAGCAGTACTTC
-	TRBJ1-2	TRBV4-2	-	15	CASSQVRGANYGYTF	TGTGCCAGCAGCCAAGTACGAGGAGCTAACTATGGCTACACCTTC
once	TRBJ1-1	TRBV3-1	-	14	CASSQDHLVDEAFF	TGTGCCAGCAGCCAAGATCACCTCGTGGATGAAGCTTTCTTT
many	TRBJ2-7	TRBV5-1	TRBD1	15	CASSLGQGASYEQYF	TGCGCCAGCAGCTTGGGCCAGGGGGCCTCCTACGAGCAGTACTTC
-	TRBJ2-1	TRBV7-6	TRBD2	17	CAGSLNTGTRLVNEQFF	TGTGCCGGCAGCTTAAACACCGGGACTAGACTAGTCAATGAGCAGTTCTTC
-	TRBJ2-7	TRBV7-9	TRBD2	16	CASSWTSGRGSYEQYF	TGTGCCAGCAGCTGGACTAGCGGGAGAGGCTCCTACGAGCAGTACTTC
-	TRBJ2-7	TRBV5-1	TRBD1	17	CASSLLPPSGQGSEQYF	TGCGCTAGCAGCTTGCTGCCCCCTTCTGGACAGGGCAGCGAGCAGTACTTC
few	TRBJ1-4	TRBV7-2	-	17	CASSLVRTQKGNEKLFF	TGTGCCAGCAGCTTAGTTCGGACCCAAAAAGGGAATGAAAAACTGTTTTTT
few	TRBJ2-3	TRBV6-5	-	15	CASSYLSDNTDTQYF	TGTGCCAGCAGTTATTTGTCCGACAACACAGATACGCAGTATTTT
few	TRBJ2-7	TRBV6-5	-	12	CASSYALGEQYF	TGTGCCAGCAGTTATGCGCTGGGCGAGCAGTACTTC
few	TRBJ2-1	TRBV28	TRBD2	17	CASSFLTSGSFNNEQFF	TGTGCCAGCAGTTTCCTCACTAGCGGGAGTTTCAACAATGAGCAGTTCTTC
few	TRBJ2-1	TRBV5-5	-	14	CASSSLGRPNEQFF	TGTGCCAGCAGCTCCCTCGGTAGGCCAAATGAGCAGTTCTTC
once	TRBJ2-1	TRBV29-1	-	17	CSASPPSRGPQYSEQFF	TGCAGCGCCTCGCCCCCTTCGCGGGGGCCGCAATACAGTGAGCAGTTCTTC
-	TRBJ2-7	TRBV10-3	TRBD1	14	CAISGTGGVNEQYF	TGTGCCATCAGTGGAACAGGGGGTGTTAACGAGCAGTACTTC
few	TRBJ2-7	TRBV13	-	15	CASSLGQRTDYEQYF	TGTGCCAGCAGCTTAGGCCAGCGGACAGACTACGAGCAGTACTTC
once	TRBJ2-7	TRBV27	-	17	CASSLFGVRVGPYEQYF	TGTGCCAGCAGTTTATTTGGTGTGCGTGTCGGCCCCTACGAGCAGTACTTC
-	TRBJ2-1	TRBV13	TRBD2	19	CASSFGLAGHPGSSNEQFF	TGTGCCAGCAGCTTCGGACTAGCGGGACACCCAGGGTCTAGCAATGAGCAGTTCTTC
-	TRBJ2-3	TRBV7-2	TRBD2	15	CASSQGLDLSDTQYF	TGTGCCAGCAGCCAAGGACTAGATCTTTCAGATACGCAGTATTTT
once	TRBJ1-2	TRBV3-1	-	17	CASSQDLLGSTNYGYTF	TGTGCCAGCAGCCAAGATCTTCTTGGGTCGACAAACTATGGCTACACCTTC
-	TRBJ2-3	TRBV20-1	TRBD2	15	CSAITPSGFTDTQYF	TGCAGTGCTATAACCCCTAGCGGATTCACAGATACGCAGTATTTT
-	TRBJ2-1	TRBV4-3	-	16	CASSLTLDGFRNEQFF	TGCGCCAGCAGCCTTACCCTGGACGGTTTTCGAAATGAGCAGTTCTTC
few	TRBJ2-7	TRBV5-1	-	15	CASSLSTGLGHEQYF	TGCGCCAGCAGCTTGTCGACTGGCCTGGGCCACGAGCAGTACTTC
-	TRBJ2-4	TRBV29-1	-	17	CSVDGYSGKLAKNIQYF	TGCAGCGTTGATGGCTACAGCGGAAAACTAGCCAAAAACATTCAGTACTTC
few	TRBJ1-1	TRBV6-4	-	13	CASSVQVGAEAFF	TGTGCCAGCAGTGTACAGGTAGGCGCTGAAGCTTTCTTT
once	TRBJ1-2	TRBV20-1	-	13	CSARMKVDYGYTF	TGCAGTGCTAGAATGAAAGTTGACTATGGCTACACCTTC
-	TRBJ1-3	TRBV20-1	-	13	CNASGVSGNTIYF	TGCAATGCTAGCGGAGTCTCTGGAAACACCATATATTTT
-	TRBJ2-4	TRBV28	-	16	CASSLFGTVTKNIQYF	TGTGCCAGCAGTTTATTCGGGACGGTCACCAAAAACATTCAGTACTTC
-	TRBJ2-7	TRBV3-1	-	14	CASSQSDGSYEQYF	TGTGCCAGCAGCCAATCCGACGGATCCTACGAGCAGTACTTC
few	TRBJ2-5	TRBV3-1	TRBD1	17	CASSQAIGQGYQETQYF	TGTGCCAGCAGCCAAGCTATTGGACAGGGGTACCAAGAGACCCAGTACTTC
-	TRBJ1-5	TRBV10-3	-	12	CAIGVSNQPQHF	TGTGCCATCGGTGTTTCCAATCAGCCCCAGCATTTT
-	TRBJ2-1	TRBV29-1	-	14	CSVDRGDPWDEQFF	TGCAGCGTTGACCGCGGGGACCCTTGGGATGAGCAGTTCTTC
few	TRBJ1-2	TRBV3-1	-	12	CASSQGTVVYTF	TGTGCCAGCAGCCAAGGGACGGTCGTCTACACCTTC
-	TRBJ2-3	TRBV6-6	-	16	CASSFKGLPPTDTQYF	TGTGCCAGCAGCTTCAAGGGGCTACCACCCACAGATACGCAGTATTTT
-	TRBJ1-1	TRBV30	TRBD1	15	CAWSPSGTVNTEAFF	TGTGCCTGGAGCCCCTCGGGGACAGTGAACACTGAAGCTTTCTTT
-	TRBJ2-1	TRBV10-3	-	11	CAIRGEMEQFF	TGTGCCATCCGTGGGGAGATGGAGCAGTTCTTC
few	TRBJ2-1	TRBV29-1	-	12	CSVEERELEQFF	TGCAGCGTTGAAGAGAGGGAACTTGAGCAGTTCTTC
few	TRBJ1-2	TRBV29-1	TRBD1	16	CSVLDYTGTGGWGYTF	TGCAGCGTCCTAGATTATACCGGGACAGGGGGCTGGGGCTACACCTTC
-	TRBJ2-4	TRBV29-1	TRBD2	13	CSSAAGDGNIQYF	TGCAGCTCGGCAGCGGGAGATGGAAACATTCAGTACTTC
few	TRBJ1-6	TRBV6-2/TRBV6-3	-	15	CASSYQQGHNSPLHF	TGTGCCAGCAGTTACCAGCAGGGTCATAATTCACCCCTCCACTTT
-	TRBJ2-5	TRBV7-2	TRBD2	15	CASSLDPGGGETQYF	TGTGCCAGCAGCTTAGATCCCGGGGGAGGGGAGACCCAGTACTTC
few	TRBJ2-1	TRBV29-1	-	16	CSVDPEGVRSYNEQFF	TGCAGCGTTGACCCAGAGGGGGTACGATCCTACAATGAGCAGTTCTTC
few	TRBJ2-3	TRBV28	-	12	CASSWGADTQYF	TGTGCCAGCAGTTGGGGAGCAGATACGCAGTATTTT
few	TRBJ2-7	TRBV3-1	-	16	CASSQLPGGSIYVQYF	TGTGCCAGCAGCCAACTACCTGGTGGCAGCATTTATGTGCAGTACTTC
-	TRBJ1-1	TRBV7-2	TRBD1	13	CASSLSGGREAFF	TGTGCCAGCAGCTTATCAGGGGGCCGTGAAGCTTTCTTT
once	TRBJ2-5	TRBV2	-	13	CASRVKGQETQYF	TGTGCCAGTAGGGTGAAGGGTCAAGAGACCCAGTACTTC